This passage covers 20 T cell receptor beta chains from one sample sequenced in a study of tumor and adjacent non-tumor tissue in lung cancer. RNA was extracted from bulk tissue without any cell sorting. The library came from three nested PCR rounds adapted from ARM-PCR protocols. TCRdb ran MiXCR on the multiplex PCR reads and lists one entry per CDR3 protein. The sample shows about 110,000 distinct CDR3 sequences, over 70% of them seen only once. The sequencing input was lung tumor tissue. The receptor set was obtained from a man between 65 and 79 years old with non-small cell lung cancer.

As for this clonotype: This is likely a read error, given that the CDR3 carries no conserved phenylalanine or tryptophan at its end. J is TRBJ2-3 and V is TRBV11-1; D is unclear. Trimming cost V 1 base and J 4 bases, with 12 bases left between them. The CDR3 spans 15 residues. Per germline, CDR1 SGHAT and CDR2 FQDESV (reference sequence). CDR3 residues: CASSLELVRADTQYL. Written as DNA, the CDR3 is TGTGCCAGCAGCTTAGAGCTAGTCCGGGCAGATACGCAGTATCTT.

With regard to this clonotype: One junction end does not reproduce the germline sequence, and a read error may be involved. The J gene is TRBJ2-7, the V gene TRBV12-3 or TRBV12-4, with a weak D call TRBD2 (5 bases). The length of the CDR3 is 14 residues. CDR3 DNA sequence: TGTGGCAGCAGAGTCCTAACGGGGTCGGGTGAGCAGTACTTC. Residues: CGSRVLTGSGEQYF.

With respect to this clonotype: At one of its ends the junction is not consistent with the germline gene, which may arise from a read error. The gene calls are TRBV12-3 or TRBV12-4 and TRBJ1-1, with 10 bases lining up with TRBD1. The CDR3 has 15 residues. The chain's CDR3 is CASGGQGGLNTEAFF. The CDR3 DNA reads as TGTGCCAGCGGTGGACAGGGGGGCTTGAACACTGAGGCTTTCTTT.

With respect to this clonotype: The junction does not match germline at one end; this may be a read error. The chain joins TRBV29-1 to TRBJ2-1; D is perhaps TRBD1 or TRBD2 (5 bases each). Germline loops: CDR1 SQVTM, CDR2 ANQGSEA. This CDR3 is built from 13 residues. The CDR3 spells CSIEDLGVRERFF. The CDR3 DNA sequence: TGCAGCATTGAAGATCTGGGGGTTCGTGAGCGGTTCTTC.

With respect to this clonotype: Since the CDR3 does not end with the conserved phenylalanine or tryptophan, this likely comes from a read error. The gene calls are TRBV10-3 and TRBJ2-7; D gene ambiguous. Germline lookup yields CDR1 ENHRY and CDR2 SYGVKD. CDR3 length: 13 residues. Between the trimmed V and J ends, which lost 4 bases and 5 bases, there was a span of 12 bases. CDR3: CAISGGHGNEQYL. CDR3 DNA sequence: TGTGCCATCAGTGGAGGCCACGGAAACGAGCAGTACCTC.

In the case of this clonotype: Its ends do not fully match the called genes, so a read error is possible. This chain's CDR3 is CRARATGTDLGPQHF. In DNA, the CDR3 is TGCAGAGCTAGAGCCACAGGGACGGACCTTGGTCCCCAGCATTTT. The chain links TRBV20-1 to TRBJ1-5, with D maybe TRBD1 (6 bases). This CDR3 spans 15 amino acids. The germline V gene has CDR1 DFQATT and CDR2 SNEGSKA (reference sequence).

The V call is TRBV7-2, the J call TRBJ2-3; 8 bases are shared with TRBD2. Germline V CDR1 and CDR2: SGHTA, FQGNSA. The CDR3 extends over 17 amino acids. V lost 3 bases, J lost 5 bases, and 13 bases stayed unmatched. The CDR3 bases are TGTGCCAGCAGCTTCGTGACTAGCGTCAACCTGGGAGATACGCAGTATTTT. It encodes CASSFVTSVNLGDTQYF.

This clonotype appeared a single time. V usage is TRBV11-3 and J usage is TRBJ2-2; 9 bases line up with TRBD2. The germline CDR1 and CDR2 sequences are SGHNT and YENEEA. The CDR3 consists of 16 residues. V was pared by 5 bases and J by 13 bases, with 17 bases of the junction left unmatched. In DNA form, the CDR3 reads TGTGCCAGCAGCGACCGGGCGGTAGCGGGGGCCGGAGGGCTGTTTTTT. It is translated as CASSDRAVAGAGGLFF.

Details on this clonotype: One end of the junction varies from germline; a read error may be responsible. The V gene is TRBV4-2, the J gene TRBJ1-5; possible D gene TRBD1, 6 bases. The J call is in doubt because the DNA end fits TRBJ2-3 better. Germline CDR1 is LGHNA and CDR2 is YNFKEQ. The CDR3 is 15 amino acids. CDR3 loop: CASCQAQGFSQPQYF. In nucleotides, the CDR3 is TGTGCCAGCTGCCAAGCACAGGGATTCAGTCAGCCCCAGTATTTT.

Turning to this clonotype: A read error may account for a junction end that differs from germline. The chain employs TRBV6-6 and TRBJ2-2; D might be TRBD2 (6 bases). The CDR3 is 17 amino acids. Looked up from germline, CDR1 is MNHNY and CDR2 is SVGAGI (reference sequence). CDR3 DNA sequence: TGTGCCAGCAACCCCCCCGATGAACAGATTAACACCGGGGGGCTGTTTTTT. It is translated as CASNPPDEQINTGGLFF.

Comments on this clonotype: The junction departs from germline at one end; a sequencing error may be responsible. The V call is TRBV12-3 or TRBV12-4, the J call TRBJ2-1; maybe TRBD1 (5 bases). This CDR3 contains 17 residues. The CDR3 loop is CASSLGQSVTYHNEQIF. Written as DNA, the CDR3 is TGTGCCAGCAGTTTAGGACAGTCGGTTACTTACCACAATGAGCAGATCTTC.

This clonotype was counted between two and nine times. This CDR3 reads CASSIKDAQYF. Written as DNA, the CDR3 is TGTGCCAGTAGTATTAAAGATGCACAGTATTTT. This sequence joins TRBV12-3 or TRBV12-4 and TRBJ2-3; the D is unclear. The CDR3 runs 11 residues. V was pared by 9 bases and J by 12 bases, with 16 bases between.

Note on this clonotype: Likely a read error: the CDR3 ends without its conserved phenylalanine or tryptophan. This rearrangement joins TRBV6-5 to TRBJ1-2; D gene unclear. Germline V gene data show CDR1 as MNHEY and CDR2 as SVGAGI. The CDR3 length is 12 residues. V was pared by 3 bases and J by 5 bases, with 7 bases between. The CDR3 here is CASSYQGYGYTH. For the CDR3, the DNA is TGTGCCAGCAGTTATCAAGGGTATGGCTACACCCAC.

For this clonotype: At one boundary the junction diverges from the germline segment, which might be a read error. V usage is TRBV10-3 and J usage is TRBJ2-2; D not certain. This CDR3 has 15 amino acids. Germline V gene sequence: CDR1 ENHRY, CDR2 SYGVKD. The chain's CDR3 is CAISESVGNTVELFF. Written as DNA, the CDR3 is TGTGCCATCAGTGAGTCGGTAGGGAACACCGTGGAGCTCTTTTTT.

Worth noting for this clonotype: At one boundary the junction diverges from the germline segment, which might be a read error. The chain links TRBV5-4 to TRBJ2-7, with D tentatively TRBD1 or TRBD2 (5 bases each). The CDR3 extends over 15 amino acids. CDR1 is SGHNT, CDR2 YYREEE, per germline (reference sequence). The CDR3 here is CASSLVPGPTYEQYF. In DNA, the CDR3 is TGTGCCAGCAGCTTGGTACCGGGACCGACATACGAGCAATACTTC.

This CDR3 reads CISCLTASDIEAFF. Here the CDR3 DNA reads TGTATCAGCTGCTTAACGGCCTCCGACATTGAAGCTTTCTTT. The J gene is TRBJ1-1, the V gene TRBV11-2; no clear D. There are 14 residues in the CDR3. Per germline, CDR1 SGHAT and CDR2 FQNNGV.

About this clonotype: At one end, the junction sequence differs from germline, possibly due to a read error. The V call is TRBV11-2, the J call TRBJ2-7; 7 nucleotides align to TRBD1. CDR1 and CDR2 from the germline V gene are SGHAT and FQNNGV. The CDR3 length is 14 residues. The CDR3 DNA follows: TGTGCCAGCAGCCGGGACAGCATAAGCTACGAGCAATACTTT. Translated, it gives CASSRDSISYEQYF.

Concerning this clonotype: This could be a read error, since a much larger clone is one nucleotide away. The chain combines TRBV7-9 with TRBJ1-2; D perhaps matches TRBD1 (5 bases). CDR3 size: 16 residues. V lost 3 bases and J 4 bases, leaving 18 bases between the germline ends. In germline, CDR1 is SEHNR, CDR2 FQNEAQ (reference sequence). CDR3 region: CASSFARDLNVYGYTF. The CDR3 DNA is TGTGCCAGCAGCTTTGCCCGGGACCTGAACGTCTATGGCTACACCTTC.

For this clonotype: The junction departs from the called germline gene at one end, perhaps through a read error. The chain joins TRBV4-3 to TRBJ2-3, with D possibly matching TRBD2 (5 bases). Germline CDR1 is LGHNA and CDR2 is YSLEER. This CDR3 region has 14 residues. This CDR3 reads CASSQDSCGDTQYF. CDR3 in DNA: TGCGCCAGCAGTCAAGATAGTTGCGGGGATACGCAGTATTTT.

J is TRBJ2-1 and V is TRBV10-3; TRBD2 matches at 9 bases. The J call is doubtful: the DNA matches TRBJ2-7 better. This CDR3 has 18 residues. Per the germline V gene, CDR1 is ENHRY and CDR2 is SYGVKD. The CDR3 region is CAISTNSSRGGTYNEQYF. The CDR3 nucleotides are TGTGCCATCAGTACCAATTCCTCGCGGGGGGGAACCTACAATGAGCAGTACTTC.